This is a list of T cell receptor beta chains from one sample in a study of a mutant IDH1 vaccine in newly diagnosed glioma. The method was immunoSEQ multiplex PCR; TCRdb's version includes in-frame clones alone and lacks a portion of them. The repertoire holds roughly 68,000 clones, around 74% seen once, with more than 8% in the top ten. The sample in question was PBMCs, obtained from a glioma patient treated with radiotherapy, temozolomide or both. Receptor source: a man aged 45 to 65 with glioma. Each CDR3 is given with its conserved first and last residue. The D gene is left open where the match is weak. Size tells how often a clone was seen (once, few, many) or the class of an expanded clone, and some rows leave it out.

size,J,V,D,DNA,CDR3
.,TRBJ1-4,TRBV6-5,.,TGTGCCAGCAGTTACTCTGGGACAAGCGCTGAAAAACTGTTTTTT,CASSYSGTSAEKLFF
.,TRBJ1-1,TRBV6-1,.,TGTGCCAGCAGTGAAGTACGATCTGAAGCTTTCTTT,CASSEVRSEAFF
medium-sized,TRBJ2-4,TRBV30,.,TGTGCCTGGAGTGTTCTAGGCGGAGGAGCCAAAAACATTCAGTACTTC,CAWSVLGGGAKNIQYF
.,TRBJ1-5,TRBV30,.,TGTGCCTGGAGTGTACAGGTCAGTTATCAGCCCCAGCATTTT,CAWSVQVSYQPQHF
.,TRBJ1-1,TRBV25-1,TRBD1,TGTGCCAGCAGTGAACATCGACAGGGAGGCACTGAAGCTTTCTTT,CASSEHRQGGTEAFF
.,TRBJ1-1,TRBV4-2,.,TGTGCCAGCAGCCTCCAGGGGCAGAACACTGAAGCTTTCTTT,CASSLQGQNTEAFF
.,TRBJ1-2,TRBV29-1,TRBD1,TGCAGCGTTGAGTGGCAGGTGGGACAGGGGAACTATGGCTACACCTTC,CSVEWQVGQGNYGYTF
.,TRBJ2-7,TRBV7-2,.,TGTGCCAGCAGCTTTTTGGGGGGCTCCTACGAGCAGTACTTC,CASSFLGGSYEQYF
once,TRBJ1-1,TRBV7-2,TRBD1,TGTGCCAGCAGCTTGCAGGGCCGGGGGACAGGGGGAGCTTTCTTT,CASSLQGRGTGGAFF
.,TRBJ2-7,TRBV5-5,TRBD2,TGTGCCAGCAGCCCCTATGGACTAGCGGGGGTGTTATCCTACGAGCAGTACTTC,CASSPYGLAGVLSYEQYF
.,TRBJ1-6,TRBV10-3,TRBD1,TGTGCCATCAGTGGGGTGGACAGGGGGAGATCACCCCTCCACTTT,CAISGVDRGRSPLHF
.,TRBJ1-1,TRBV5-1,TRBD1,TGCGCCAGCAGCTCCCTCGCCCCGGGACAGGGGACTTTCTTT,CASSSLAPGQGTFF
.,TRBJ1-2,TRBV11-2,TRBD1,TGTGCCAGCAGCTCACCCGGACAGGGGGTAGTCTATGGCTACACCTTC,CASSSPGQGVVYGYTF
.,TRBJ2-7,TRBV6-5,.,TGTGCCAGCAGTTCCTTCCCACAGGTTCCCTACGAGCAGTACTTC,CASSSFPQVPYEQYF
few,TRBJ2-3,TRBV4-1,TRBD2,TGCGCCAGCAGCCAAGAAAGTTACGGGGGGAGCACAGATACGCAGTATTTT,CASSQESYGGSTDTQYF
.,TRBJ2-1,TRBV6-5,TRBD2,TGTGCCAGCAGCTACGACCTAGCGGGGGCTTACAATGAGCAGTTCTTC,CASSYDLAGAYNEQFF
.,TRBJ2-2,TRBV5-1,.,TGCGCCAGCAGTTCTGGCTGGGCCGAGAACACCGGGGAGCTGTTTTTT,CASSSGWAENTGELFF
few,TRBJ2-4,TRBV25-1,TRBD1,TGTGCCAGCAGCCTGAGGCAGGGGGCAGACATTCAGTACTTC,CASSLRQGADIQYF
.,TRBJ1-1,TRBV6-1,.,TGTGCCAGCAGTGAATATGGGGGGCGGGACACTGAAGCTTTCTTT,CASSEYGGRDTEAFF
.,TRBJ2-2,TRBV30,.,TGTGCCTGGAGTAGGACGGGTTTTAACACCGGGGAGCTGTTTTTT,CAWSRTGFNTGELFF
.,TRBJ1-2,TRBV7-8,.,TGTGCCAGCAGCTTAGCGGAGGGAAGGGATGGCTACACCTTC,CASSLAEGRDGYTF
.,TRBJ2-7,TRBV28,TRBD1,TGTGCCAGCAGCTTTACAGGGGGGTCCTACGAGCAGTACTTC,CASSFTGGSYEQYF
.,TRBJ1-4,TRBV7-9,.,TGTGCCAGCAGCTTACAGGGAGGGTTCGGGAGTGAAAAACTGTTTTTT,CASSLQGGFGSEKLFF
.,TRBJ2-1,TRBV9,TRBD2,TGTGCCAGCAGCCTTCTAGCGGGGTGGGACAATGAGCAGTTCTTC,CASSLLAGWDNEQFF
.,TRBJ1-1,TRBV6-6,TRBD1,TGTGCCAGCGTTACCGGGACAGGGGAAACTGAAGCTTTCTTT,CASVTGTGETEAFF
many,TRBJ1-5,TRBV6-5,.,TGTGCCAGCAGTACAATCGCCGGGAATCAGCCCCAGCATTTT,CASSTIAGNQPQHF